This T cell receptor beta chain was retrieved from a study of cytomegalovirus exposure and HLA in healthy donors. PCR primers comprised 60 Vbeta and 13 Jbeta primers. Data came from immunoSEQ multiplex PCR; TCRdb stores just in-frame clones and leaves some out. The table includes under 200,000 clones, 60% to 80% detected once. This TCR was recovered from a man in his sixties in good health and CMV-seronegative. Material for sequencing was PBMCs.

This CDR3 is CASSLSGGIGEETQYF. CDR3 nucleotide sequence: TGTGCCAGCAGCTTATCCGGGGGTATTGGTGAAGAGACCCAGTACTTC. V usage is TRBV7-9 and J usage is TRBJ2-5, with D perhaps matching TRBD2 (6 bases). The CDR3 covers 16 residues. Germline V gene data show CDR1 as SEHNR and CDR2 as FQNEAQ (reference sequence). The germline V and J ends were trimmed by 2 bases and 3 bases, with 16 bases remaining between them.